One and the same sample provided the 9 T cell receptor beta chains below, sequenced in a study of identical twins. TCRdb re-analysed the 5' RACE reads in MiXCR, keeping a single row per CDR3 protein. The sample consists of under 400,000 distinct CDR3 sequences, 9% to 10% of them appearing once. Source material: naive T cells sorted from blood. These receptors were obtained from a woman between 45 and 60 years old in good health.

This sequence joins TRBV18 and TRBJ2-2; D is unresolved. The CDR3 spans 17 residues. Trimming took off 3 bases at V and 2 bases at J, with 16 bases between the two ends. Germline CDR1 reads KGHSH; CDR2 reads LQKENI. The CDR3 nucleotides are TGTGCCAGCTCACCGCGTTTAATGGGAAGTAACACCGGGGAGCTGTTTTTT. Its translation is CASSPRLMGSNTGELFF.

This clonotype came up a few times. This rearrangement joins TRBV7-6 to TRBJ2-7; 7 bases map to TRBD1. Germline CDR1 is SGHVS and CDR2 is FNYEAQ. The trim removed 5 bases at V and 4 bases at J, leaving 8 bases unmatched. This CDR3 is 14 amino acids long. CDR3 amino acids: CASSAPGQPYEQYF. The DNA for the CDR3 is TGTGCCAGCAGCGCCCCGGGACAGCCGTACGAGCAGTACTTC.

Many counts were recorded for this clonotype. The rearrangement joins TRBV5-1 to TRBJ2-7; TRBD1 matches 9 bases. Germline CDR1 is SGHRS and CDR2 is YFSETQ. This CDR3 comprises 14 residues. J lost 2 bases, V lost 3 bases, and 3 bases had no gene match. CDR3 sequence (DNA): TGCGCCAGCAGCTCGACAGGGGGGACCTACGAGCAGTACTTC. Its translation is CASSSTGGTYEQYF.

This clonotype was seen a few times. The chain recombines TRBV29-1 with TRBJ1-1; 7 bases match TRBD1. CDR1 SQVTM and CDR2 ANQGSEA come from the germline V gene. This CDR3 contains 12 residues. Unmatched junction bases numbered 6, after V lost 7 bases and J lost 4 bases. CDR3 DNA: TGCAGCGGCCGAGGGGGCGCCACTGAAGCTTTCTTT. Residues: CSGRGGATEAFF.

The table lists this clonotype with a few counts. V is TRBV29-1 and J is TRBJ2-7; the D is unclear. The V gene's germline CDR1 is SQVTM and CDR2 ANQGSEA. Trimming stripped 7 bases from V and 3 bases from J, with 7 bases between. This CDR3 comprises 10 residues. For the CDR3, the DNA is TGCAGCGCGGACCTCTACGAGCAGTACGTC. This gives the protein CSADLYEQYV.

This clonotype has only a few counts. The rearrangement links TRBV12-3 or TRBV12-4 to TRBJ1-3; no clear D. V was clipped by 7 bases and J by 0 bases, with 10 bases between them. The CDR3 is made up of 14 amino acids. The CDR3 protein is CASTIWGSGNTIYF. The CDR3 DNA follows: TGTGCCAGCACAATCTGGGGCTCTGGAAACACCATATATTTT.

The V and J genes are TRBV5-1 and TRBJ2-1; TRBD2 agrees at 9 bases. This CDR3 contains 19 residues. V lost 3 bases and J lost 5; bases outside the gene matches: 18. Looked up from germline, CDR1 is SGHRS and CDR2 is YFSETQ. The CDR3 sequence: CASSSTNGGLAGFNNEQFF. CDR3 in DNA: TGCGCCAGCAGCTCGACAAACGGAGGTCTAGCGGGGTTTAACAATGAGCAGTTCTTC.

V gene TRBV11-3 combines with J gene TRBJ2-1, with TRBD2 matching 7 bases. Per the germline V gene, CDR1 is SGHNT and CDR2 is YENEEA. The CDR3 extends over 14 amino acids. J was trimmed by 7 bases and V by 8 bases; bases with no gene match: 11. The CDR3 loop reads CASVAGERGNEQFF. CDR3 coding DNA: TGTGCCAGCGTGGCGGGAGAAAGAGGGAATGAGCAGTTCTTC.

The chain couples TRBV12-5 to TRBJ2-2; tentatively, D is TRBD2 (7 bases). The CDR3 extends over 15 amino acids. Trimming removed 6 bases at V and 1 base at J, with 12 bases between. Germline loops: CDR1 LGHNT, CDR2 FRNRAP. CDR3 in DNA: TGTGCTAGTGGGGGGGGGGCGATGAACACCGGGGAGCTGTTTTTT. Its translation: CASGGGAMNTGELFF.